This entry describes one T cell receptor beta chain. Antigen unknown. A junction end diverges from the germline sequence, so it may reflect a read error. This CDR3 is built from 15 residues. Germline CDR1 and CDR2: SEHNR and FQNEAQ (reference sequence). The sample comes from a study of cytomegalovirus exposure and HLA in healthy donors. Study-wide findings and caveats: Associated with cytomegalovirus, according to the listing, were 150 to 200 TCR beta chains. TCR beta V segments were, for the most part, productive about 87% or about 30% of the time in an earlier analysis.

These donors counted as nominally healthy when sampled, but unrecorded immune exposures were likely. With 60 Vbeta and 13 Jbeta primers, the PCR was carried out. The data were produced by immunoSEQ multiplex PCR, yet TCRdb's version contains in-frame clones alone and is incomplete. Of around 170,000 clones listed, approximately 80% are singletons. V gene TRBV7-9 combines with J gene TRBJ1-2; D uncertain. The TCR was taken from a woman under 30 in good health and CMV-seronegative. The sample taken for sequencing was PBMCs. DNA of the CDR3: TGTTCCAGCAGCTTAGGCGGGGTAATAAACTATGGCTACACCTTC. This codes for CSSSLGGVINYGYTF.